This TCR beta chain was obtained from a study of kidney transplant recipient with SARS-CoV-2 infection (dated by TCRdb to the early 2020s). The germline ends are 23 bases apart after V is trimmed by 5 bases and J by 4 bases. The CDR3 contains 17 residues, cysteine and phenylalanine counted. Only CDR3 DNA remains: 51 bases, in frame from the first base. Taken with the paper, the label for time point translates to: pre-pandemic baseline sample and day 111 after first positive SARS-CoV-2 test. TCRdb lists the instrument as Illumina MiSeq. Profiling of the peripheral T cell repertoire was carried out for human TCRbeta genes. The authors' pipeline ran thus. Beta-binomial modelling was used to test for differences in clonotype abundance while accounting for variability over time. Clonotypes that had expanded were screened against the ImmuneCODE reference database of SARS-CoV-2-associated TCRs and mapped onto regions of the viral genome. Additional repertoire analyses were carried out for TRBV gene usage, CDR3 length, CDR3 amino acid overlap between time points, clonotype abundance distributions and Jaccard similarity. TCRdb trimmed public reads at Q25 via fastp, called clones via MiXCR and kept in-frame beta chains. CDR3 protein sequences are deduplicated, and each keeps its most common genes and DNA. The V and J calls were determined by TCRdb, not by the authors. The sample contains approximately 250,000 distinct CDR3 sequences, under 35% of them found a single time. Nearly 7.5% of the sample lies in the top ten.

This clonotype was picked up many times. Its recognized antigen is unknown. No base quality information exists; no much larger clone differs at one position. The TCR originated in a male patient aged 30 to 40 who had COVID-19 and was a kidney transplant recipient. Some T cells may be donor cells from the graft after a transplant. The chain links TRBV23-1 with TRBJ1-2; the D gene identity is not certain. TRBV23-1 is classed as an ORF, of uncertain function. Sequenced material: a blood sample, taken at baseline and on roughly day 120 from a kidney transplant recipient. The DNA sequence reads TGCGCCAGCAGTGTCTCTTTGCTACGCAGAAAGACCTATGGCTACACCTTC. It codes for CASSVSLLRRKTYGYTF.